Below are 7 T cell receptor beta chains sequenced from a single sample in a study of cytomegalovirus exposure and HLA in healthy donors. Sequenced by immunoSEQ multiplex PCR; TCRdb stores in-frame clones only, minus some. The sample lists around 120,000 clones; around 87% were seen once. The specimen was PBMCs. The receptors here all came from a woman between 18 and 29 years old in good health and CMV-seropositive.

The chain carries TRBV19 and TRBJ2-7, with 8 bases lining up with TRBD2. The CDR3 covers 15 residues. Per germline, CDR1 LNHDA and CDR2 SQIVND (reference sequence). With V trimmed by 3 bases and J by 5 bases, 9 bases remained unmatched. As DNA, the CDR3 is TGTGCCAGTAGTATTATCGGAGCGGGAGTGAACGAGCAGTACTTC. Protein sequence: CASSIIGAGVNEQYF. Full variable domain (outside the CDR3, taken from reference TRBV19 and TRBJ2-7): DGGITQSPKYLFRKEGQNVTLSCEQNLNHDAMYWYRQDPGQGLRLIYYSQIVNDFQKGDIAEGYSVSREKKESFPLTVTSAQKNPTAFYLCASSIIGAGVNEQYFGPGTRLTVT.

The CDR3 spells CAISAAGESNTGELFF. In nucleotides, the CDR3 is TGTGCCATCAGTGCAGCGGGGGAATCGAACACCGGGGAGCTGTTTTTT. This chain joins TRBV10-3 and TRBJ2-2; the match to TRBD2 covers 8 bases. Per the germline V gene, CDR1 is ENHRY and CDR2 is SYGVKD. The CDR3 spans 16 residues. The ends lost 4 bases at V and 0 bases at J; junction bases unmatched: 4.

The V gene is TRBV11-1, the J gene TRBJ1-1, with TRBD1 as a possible D gene (6 bases). This CDR3 is 16 amino acids long. Trimming removed 4 bases at V and 0 bases at J, with 15 bases between. The V gene's germline CDR1 is SGHAT and CDR2 FQDESV (reference sequence). For the CDR3, the DNA is TGTGCCAGCAGCTCGACCCGGACAGTTATGAACACTGAAGCTTTCTTT. It specifies CASSSTRTVMNTEAFF.

The rearrangement links TRBV30 to TRBJ2-1, with 7 bases matching TRBD2. The CDR3 covers 13 residues. Germline CDR1 and CDR2: GTSNPN and SVGIG (reference sequence). Trimming cost V 0 bases and J 9 bases; bases outside gene matches: 5. CDR3 in amino acids: CAWSVTREGEQFF. As DNA, the CDR3 is TGTGCCTGGAGTGTAACCAGGGAGGGTGAGCAGTTCTTC. Full variable domain (outside the CDR3, taken from reference TRBV30 and TRBJ2-1): SQTIHQWPATLVQPVGSPLSLECTVEGTSNPNLYWYRQAAGRGLQLLFYSVGIGQISSEVPQNLSASRPQDRQFILSSKKLLLSDSGFYLCAWSVTREGEQFFGPGTRLTVL.

This chain links TRBV18 with TRBJ1-5; 7 bases match TRBD1. CDR1 is KGHSH, CDR2 LQKENI, per germline. With V trimmed by 4 bases and J by 3 bases, 9 bases remained unmatched. The CDR3 has 16 residues. For the CDR3, the DNA is TGTGCCAGCTCACTCCGAGCAGGGGGTGACAATCAGCCCCAGCATTTT. Translation: CASSLRAGGDNQPQHF.

The V call is TRBV6-1, the J call TRBJ1-1; 11 bases fit TRBD1. The CDR3 is 18 amino acids. The junction had 6 bases not matched to a gene; V was cut back by 0 bases and J by 0 bases. Germline CDR1 is MNHNS and CDR2 is SASEGT. This chain's CDR3 is CASSEAGGQGGMNTEAFF. CDR3 DNA sequence: TGTGCCAGCAGTGAAGCGGGGGGACAGGGGGGAATGAACACTGAAGCTTTCTTT.

The gene calls are TRBV7-3 and TRBJ2-2; 12 bases agree with TRBD1. Germline V lookup: CDR1 SGHTA, CDR2 FQGTGA. The CDR3 runs to 16 residues. J was trimmed by 5 bases and V by 2 bases; bases with no gene match: 3. The CDR3 reads CASSLGGQGATGELFF. In DNA, the CDR3 is TGTGCCAGCAGCTTAGGGGGACAGGGGGCAACCGGGGAGCTGTTTTTT.